Shown below are 18 T cell receptor beta chains from a single sample sequenced in a study of blood T cell repertoires in COVID-19. TCRdb keeps only in-frame clones here, not all; method: immunoSEQ multiplex PCR. The profile shows tens of thousands of clones, roughly 85% of them singletons. Sequencing was performed on peripheral blood. Receptors were obtained from a human donor in a cohort sampled during active COVID-19.

The CDR3 DNA follows: TGTGCCAGCAGTGAACAAGGGGGAATGGCGAACACTGAAGCTTTCTTT. Its protein is CASSEQGGMANTEAFF. V and J are TRBV6-1 and TRBJ1-1; tentative D call: TRBD1 (6 bases). Per the germline V gene, CDR1 is MNHNS and CDR2 is SASEGT. The CDR3 is made up of 16 amino acids. Trimming took 2 bases from V and 1 from J, leaving 14 bases between them.

This chain links TRBV19 with TRBJ2-7; the match to TRBD1 covers 7 bases. CDR3 length equals 14 residues. Germline CDR1 and CDR2: LNHDA and SQIVND (reference sequence). The ends lost 4 bases at V and 0 bases at J; junction bases unmatched: 3. CDR3 in DNA: TGTGCCAGTAGTAGGGCAGGGGGCTCCTACGAGCAGTACTTC. Its translation: CASSRAGGSYEQYF. Complete variable domain (other parts from reference TRBV19 and TRBJ2-7): DGGITQSPKYLFRKEGQNVTLSCEQNLNHDAMYWYRQDPGQGLRLIYYSQIVNDFQKGDIAEGYSVSREKKESFPLTVTSAQKNPTAFYLCASSRAGGSYEQYFGPGTRLTVT.

CDR3 coding DNA: TGCGCCAGCAGCCAATCAGGGGGACTAGCGGGGTTCTACGAGCAGTACTTC. Amino acids: CASSQSGGLAGFYEQYF. The chain carries TRBV4-1 and TRBJ2-7; 13 bases fit TRBD2. The CDR3 is made up of 17 amino acids. V lost 2 bases, J lost 3 bases, and 7 bases stayed unmatched. Germline V CDR1 and CDR2: MGHRA, YSYEKL.

The chain recombines TRBV9 with TRBJ2-3; 7 bases align to TRBD2. Germline CDR1 is SGDLS and CDR2 is YYNGEE. CDR3 length: 15 residues. Trimming removed 0 bases from V and 4 bases from J; junction bases left unmatched: 5. As DNA, the CDR3 is TGTGCCAGCAGCGTAGTGGCGGGGGAGGCAGATACGCAGTATTTT. Encoded protein: CASSVVAGEADTQYF.

The chain uses TRBV7-2 and TRBJ2-7, with TRBD1 matching over 8 bases. The CDR3 is made up of 14 amino acids. From germline, CDR1 is SGHTA and CDR2 FQGNSA. The V segment lost 5 bases and the J segment 4 bases; nucleotides outside the gene matches: 7. Here the CDR3 DNA reads TGTGCCAGCAGCGTACAGGGGGAAGGGTACGAGCAGTACTTC. Its protein product is CASSVQGEGYEQYF.

V usage is TRBV29-1 and J usage is TRBJ2-1; possible D gene TRBD1, 7 bases. The CDR3 sequence is 13 residues long. CDR1 is SQVTM, CDR2 ANQGSEA, per germline. V was shortened by 1 base and J by 7 bases, with 11 bases between the two germline ends. The CDR3: CSVEATGRNEQFF. CDR3 DNA: TGCAGCGTTGAAGCGACAGGGAGGAATGAGCAGTTCTTC.

The rearrangement links TRBV5-6 to TRBJ1-4; D call uncertain. The V end lost 4 bases, the J end lost 8 bases, and 15 bases lay between the germline ends. Germline lookup yields CDR1 SGHDT and CDR2 YYEEEE. CDR3 length: 14 amino acids. The CDR3 is CASSLWAVGEKLFF. The CDR3 DNA reads as TGTGCCAGCAGCCTCTGGGCAGTTGGGGAAAAACTGTTTTTT.

The CDR3 DNA sequence: TGTGCCAGCAGCCAGGGGGGTAACTATGGCTACACCTTC. As protein: CASSQGGNYGYTF. The J gene is TRBJ1-2, the V gene TRBV6-6; 7 nucleotides line up with TRBD1. Germline lookup yields CDR1 MNHNY and CDR2 SVGAGI (reference sequence). This CDR3 contains 13 residues. The junction had 2 bases not matched to a gene; V was cut back by 6 bases and J by 1 base.

V and J are TRBV24-1 and TRBJ1-2, with D possibly being TRBD1 (5 bases). The CDR3 has 15 residues. The germline gives CDR1 KGHDR, CDR2 SFDVKD. V lost 9 bases, J lost 3 bases, and 19 bases lay in between. CDR3 sequence reads: CATSPGGSADYGYTF. The CDR3 nucleotides read TGTGCCACCTCCCCCGGGGGTTCCGCGGACTATGGCTACACCTTC.

This clone was seen only a few times. The chain recombines TRBV5-1 with TRBJ2-1; 11 bases line up with TRBD1. V lost 6 bases, J lost 9 bases, and 8 bases stayed unmatched. In germline, CDR1 is SGHRS, CDR2 YFSETQ. There are 14 residues in the CDR3. CDR3 DNA: TGCGCCAGCAAAACGGGACAGGGGGAAATTGAGCAGTTCTTC. As protein: CASKTGQGEIEQFF.

V and J are TRBV5-1 and TRBJ1-2; no clear D gene. With 0 bases removed from V and 7 bases from J, the gap between germline ends came to 13 bases. The CDR3 sequence is 14 residues long. CDR1 is SGHRS, CDR2 YFSETQ, per germline. CDR3: CASSLEAEGSGYTF. For the CDR3, the DNA is TGCGCCAGCAGCTTGGAGGCAGAGGGCAGTGGCTACACCTTC.

This clone has only one observation. The genes are TRBV11-2 and TRBJ1-1; D is undetermined. The CDR3 is 13 residues long. Germline V gene sequence: CDR1 SGHAT, CDR2 FQNNGV. Deletions cut 0 bases from V and 1 base from J, with 3 bases between. The CDR3 region is CASSLDRNTEAFF. The CDR3 nucleotides read TGTGCCAGCAGCTTAGACCGGAACACTGAAGCTTTCTTT.

Here the CDR3 DNA reads TGTGCCTGGAGGGTGGGGGGGCACCTAATGGACACTGAAGCTTTCTTT. Protein: CAWRVGGHLMDTEAFF. The J gene is TRBJ1-1, the V gene TRBV30; possible D gene TRBD1, 6 bases. The V end was cut by 3 bases, the J end by 3 bases, with 20 bases between. Germline assignment: CDR1 GTSNPN and CDR2 SVGIG (reference sequence). The CDR3 is made up of 16 amino acids.

CDR3 coding DNA: TGTGCCAGCAGCTCCCCAGGTGGCGGGGGGGAATACGAGCAGTACTTC. As protein: CASSSPGGGGEYEQYF. The V gene is TRBV7-2, the J gene TRBJ2-7; 9 nucleotides agree with TRBD2. CDR3 length equals 16 residues. After removal of 4 bases from V and 4 bases from J, the junction contained 11 bases not matched to a gene. Germline assignment: CDR1 SGHTA and CDR2 FQGNSA.

This clone turned up a few times. This chain uses TRBV7-9 with TRBJ1-6; weak D call: TRBD1 (6 bases). V lost 1 base and J 7 bases, leaving 8 bases between the germline ends. Germline CDR1 and CDR2: SEHNR and FQNEAQ (reference sequence). This CDR3 contains 14 residues. CDR3 in amino acids: CASSLGDTNSPLHF. The CDR3 region has the DNA TGTGCCAGCAGCTTAGGGGACACCAATTCACCCCTCCACTTT.

This clone has just one count. V usage is TRBV29-1 and J usage is TRBJ2-7; D is perhaps TRBD1 (5 bases). Germline V gene data show CDR1 as SQVTM and CDR2 as ANQGSEA. The CDR3 contains 14 residues. V shed 6 bases and J shed 0 bases, with 15 bases lying between them. The CDR3 is CSVLDSLNSYEQYF. The CDR3 nucleotides read TGCAGCGTCCTTGACAGCTTAAACTCCTACGAGCAGTACTTC.

V and J are TRBV18 and TRBJ2-7; D perhaps matches TRBD2 (6 bases). Looked up from germline, CDR1 is KGHSH and CDR2 is LQKENI. The CDR3 has 15 amino acids. The V gene lost 2 bases and the J gene lost 1 base, with 12 bases spanning the gap. The CDR3 bases are TGTGCCAGCTCACCAGGAGGGCGAGGTTCCTACGAGCAGTACTTC. Amino acids: CASSPGGRGSYEQYF.

This clone was counted once. The V call is TRBV5-1, the J call TRBJ1-2; 9 bases fit TRBD1. The germline gives CDR1 SGHRS, CDR2 YFSETQ. Trimming at V came to 4 bases and at J to 3 bases, leaving 10 bases not matched to a gene. There are 16 residues in the CDR3. DNA of the CDR3: TGCGCCAGCAGCCCGGGCCACCGGGACAGGGACTATGGCTACACCTTC. Its translation: CASSPGHRDRDYGYTF.